A single sample gave rise to the 10 T cell receptor beta chains below, sequenced in a study of graft-versus-host responses after intestinal transplantation (dated by TCRdb to about 2021). This sample's time point label indicates: cells obtained before transplantation from donor or recipient. Libraries were built with the immunoSEQ multiplex PCR assay. Not all clones reach the TCRdb copy of this immuneACCESS table, which keeps in-frame sequences only. Checked studies attribute under half of the gap to unresolved V genes and leave the rest unexplained. The sample includes 90,000 to 95,000 clones, with around 93% observed a single time. The leading ten clones occupy 0.4% to 0.6% of the sample. No antigen has been identified for these receptors. Specimen: unstimulated CD8+ T cells sorted from spleen or lymph node cells, collected before intestinal transplant. These receptors were collected from a human donor who received an intestinal transplant.

The chain combines TRBV28 with TRBJ2-7; D gene ambiguous. The length of the CDR3 is 14 residues. V was clipped by 2 bases and J by 0 bases, with 8 bases between them. Germline-derived CDR1 and CDR2 are MDHEN and SYDVKM. The CDR3 protein is CASSLPADSYEQYF. DNA for the CDR3: TGTGCCAGCAGTTTACCGGCGGACTCCTACGAGCAGTACTTC.

The genes are TRBV7-9 and TRBJ1-2; D ambiguous. Trimming shortened V by 4 bases and J by 4 bases, and 19 bases separated the two germline ends. From germline, CDR1 is SEHNR and CDR2 FQNEAQ (reference sequence). The CDR3 sequence is 16 residues long. CDR3 sequence reads: CASSYFMPDSPYGYTF. The DNA for the CDR3 is TGTGCCAGCAGCTACTTCATGCCCGATTCCCCCTATGGCTACACCTTC. Full variable domain (remainder filled in from reference TRBV7-9 and TRBJ1-2): DTGVSQNPRHKITKRGQNVTFRCDPISEHNRLYWYRQTLGQGPEFLTYFQNEAQLEKSRLLSDRFSAERPKGSFSTLEIQRTEQGDSAMYLCASSYFMPDSPYGYTFGSGTRLTVV.

The V call is TRBV5-1, the J call TRBJ2-1; 10 bases align to TRBD1. In germline, CDR1 is SGHRS, CDR2 YFSETQ. With 5 bases clipped from V and 6 bases from J, the junction kept 17 bases outside the gene matches. The length of the CDR3 is 18 residues. The CDR3 reads CASSTWGPGTGVSNEQFF. CDR3 sequence (DNA): TGCGCCAGCAGTACATGGGGGCCCGGGACAGGGGTCTCCAATGAGCAGTTCTTC.

This chain connects TRBV11-3 to TRBJ2-5; TRBD2 agrees at 8 bases. The germline CDR1 and CDR2 sequences are SGHNT and YENEEA. J was trimmed by 2 bases and V by 5 bases; bases with no gene match: 10. The length of the CDR3 is 16 residues. The CDR3 coding sequence is TGTGCCAGCAGCCCAAGGGCGGGACTAGATCAAGAGACCCAGTACTTC. This codes for CASSPRAGLDQETQYF.

The chain joins TRBV2 to TRBJ2-1; 7 bases are a match to TRBD2. CDR3 length: 14 residues. The germline gives CDR1 SNHLY, CDR2 FYNNEI. V trimming: 5 bases; J trimming: 5 bases; junction bases outside the gene matches: 6. DNA of the CDR3: TGTGCCAGCAGTAACCGGGACTACCACAATGAGCAGTTCTTC. Translated: CASSNRDYHNEQFF. Full variable domain (missing parts from reference TRBV2 and TRBJ2-1): EPEVTQTPSHQVTQMGQEVILRCVPISNHLYFYWYRQILGQKVEFLVSFYNNEISEKSEIFDDQFSVERPDGSNFTLKIRSTKLEDSAMYFCASSNRDYHNEQFFGPGTRLTVL.

The chain recombines TRBV6-5 with TRBJ2-1, with D possibly matching TRBD2 (7 bases). Germline CDR1 MNHEY, CDR2 SVGAGI. Trimming shortened V by 1 base and J by 14 bases, and 12 bases separated the two germline ends. There are 12 residues in the CDR3. CDR3 sequence (DNA): TGTGCCAGCAGTTACTTTGGCGGGGGCGAGTTCTTC. Protein product: CASSYFGGGEFF.

V gene TRBV7-9 combines with J gene TRBJ1-5; 7 positions match TRBD1. The CDR3 has 12 amino acids. The germline V gene encodes CDR1 SEHNR and CDR2 FQNEAQ (reference sequence). After removal of 5 bases from V and 6 bases from J, the junction contained 1 base not matched to a gene. The CDR3 sequence is CASSTGVQPQHF. CDR3 DNA: TGTGCCAGCAGCACAGGGGTTCAGCCCCAGCATTTT.

The V and J genes are TRBV11-2 and TRBJ2-5, with TRBD2 matching over 11 bases. The V gene end was trimmed by 3 bases and the J gene end by 5 bases; junction bases not matched to a gene: 2. Germline V CDR1 and CDR2: SGHAT, FQNNGV. CDR3 length equals 14 residues. The DNA for the CDR3 is TGTGCCAGCAGCTTTAGCGGGGGGGCCGAGACCCAGTACTTC. Protein sequence: CASSFSGGAETQYF.

The chain is built from TRBV27 and TRBJ2-7; D is possibly TRBD1 (6 bases). V lost 0 bases and J 4 bases, leaving 10 bases between the germline ends. In germline, CDR1 is MNHEY, CDR2 SMNVEV (reference sequence). The CDR3 has 14 amino acids. Written as DNA, the CDR3 is TGTGCCAGCAGTTTATCGGGCAGGGGTTACGAGCAGTACTTC. Its translation: CASSLSGRGYEQYF.

This chain links TRBV14 with TRBJ2-1, with 10 nucleotides matching TRBD2. This CDR3 has 15 amino acids. In germline, CDR1 is SGHDN, CDR2 FVKESK. V trimming: 4 bases; J trimming: 5 bases; junction bases outside the gene matches: 5. The DNA of the CDR3 is TGTGCCAGCAGCCCGGGTGGACTAGCGGACAATGAGCAGTTCTTC. Its translation: CASSPGGLADNEQFF.